The sequence of this T cell receptor (beta chain) was determined in a study of shared clonotypes between healthy human individuals. Only in-frame clones appear in the TCRdb table, and some are missing; sequencing was by immunoSEQ multiplex PCR. The repertoire holds 400,000 to 600,000 clones, with over 60% as singletons. Looked up from germline, CDR1 is SGHTA and CDR2 is FQGNSA. This CDR3 is built from 13 residues. V lost 6 bases to trimming and J lost 1 base; unmatched junction nucleotides: 3. The source of this sequence is a woman between 40 and 55 years old in good health. Some clones in this sample may be carry-over from other donors' samples. The source material was PBMCs. The chain uses TRBV7-2 and TRBJ2-7; TRBD1 matches 7 bases. CDR3 bases: TGTGCCAGCAGTAACAGGGGATCCTACGAGCAGTACTTC. Its translation is CASSNRGSYEQYF.